This T cell receptor beta chain was recorded in a study of blood T cells in healthy people across ages. General study results and limits: Per million T cells, TCR beta diversity dropped about linearly as age rose.

Combining a sample-barcoded 5' primer with a J-beta primer mix, a second PCR ran for 7 to 11 cycles. From the 5' RACE reads, TCRdb called clonotypes with MiXCR, one entry per CDR3 protein. There are over 750,000 distinct CDR3 sequences in the sample; 20% to 25% occur only once, and 9.4% lies in the top ten. V lost 3 bases, J lost 5 bases, and 6 bases stayed unmatched. This CDR3 has 15 amino acids. CDR1 is MDHEN and CDR2 is SYDVKM in the germline V gene. This clonotype appeared many times. The antigen is unknown. These data were also filed under a second study, of T cells of mothers and their children. That work adds: Maternal samples each gave over 9 million TCR beta CDR3 reads, and child samples approximately 3 million each.

Sequenced input: blood. This clonotype was sampled from a boy younger than 18 in good health. V is TRBV28 and J is TRBJ2-5; 10 bases map to TRBD2. The CDR3 protein is CASSFGLAGVETQYF. CDR3 sequence (DNA): TGTGCCAGCAGTTTCGGTCTAGCGGGAGTGGAGACCCAGTACTTC. The variable domain in full, with the rest retrieved from reference TRBV28 and TRBJ2-5, is DVKVTQSSRYLVKRTGEKVFLECVQDMDHENMFWYRQDPGLGLRLIYFSYDVKMKEKGDIPEGYSVSREKKERFSLILESASTNQTSMYLCASSFGLAGVETQYFGPGTRLLVL.